These 3 T cell receptor beta chains were sequenced from one sample in a study of somatic mutations in cytotoxic T cells in rheumatoid arthritis. TCRdb's table, derived via immunoSEQ multiplex PCR, lists solely in-frame clones and lacks some. The repertoire holds 6,000 to 9,000 clones, around three fifths seen once, with about 25% in the top ten. Source material: CD8+ T cells sorted from blood. All receptors come from a woman aged 40 to 55 in good health.

This sequence joins TRBV6-1 and TRBJ2-5; TRBD1 agrees at 7 bases. The J call is in doubt because the DNA end fits TRBJ2-7 better. Looked up from germline, CDR1 is MNHNS and CDR2 is SASEGT. This CDR3 region has 14 residues. Here the CDR3 DNA reads TGTGCCAGCAGTGGACAGGGTTACGACTACGAGCAGTACTTC. It specifies CASSGQGYDYEQYF.

This clone was seen a handful of times. This chain connects TRBV27 to TRBJ2-3; weak D call: TRBD2 (5 bases). Trimming took 4 bases from V and 3 from J, leaving 14 bases between them. Per the germline V gene, CDR1 is MNHEY and CDR2 is SMNVEV (reference sequence). This CDR3 is built from 15 residues. CDR3 in amino acids: CASSSLGVRTDTQYF. The CDR3 nucleotides are TGTGCCAGCAGTTCACTAGGAGTAAGGACAGATACGCAGTATTTT.

This sequence joins TRBV10-1 and TRBJ1-4; weak D call: TRBD1 (6 bases). This CDR3 is built from 13 residues. Germline V gene data show CDR1 as WNHNN and CDR2 as SYGVQD (reference sequence). V lost 7 bases, J lost 2 bases, and 8 bases lay in between. The CDR3 loop reads CASKGGTNEKLFF. The CDR3 bases are TGCGCCAGCAAGGGGGGCACTAATGAAAAACTGTTTTTT.